These T cell receptor beta chains were read from a single sample in a study of blood T cell repertoires in COVID-19. The assay was immunoSEQ multiplex PCR, and TCRdb's table has in-frame clones only and misses some. The data hold 200,000 to 300,000 clones, with approximately 89% observed a single time. The source material was PBMCs or T cells enriched from blood (not recorded which). The source of these receptors is a woman in her forties with acute COVID-19. Both conserved end residues are part of each CDR3. A D gene is named only where the DNA matches it firmly. Only part of the rows carry a size: once, few, many, or a class if the clone is expanded.

V	J	size	D	DNA	CDR3
TRBV30	TRBJ1-4	NA	NA	TGTGCCTGGGCTCGGGGACTTAATGAAAAACTGTTTTTT	CAWARGLNEKLFF
TRBV4-1	TRBJ1-3	NA	TRBD1	TGCGCCAGCAGCCAGACAGGGTCGGGAAACACCATATATTTT	CASSQTGSGNTIYF
TRBV20-1	TRBJ2-7	NA	NA	TGCAGTGCTGAGTACGACGAGCAGTACTTC	CSAEYDEQYF
TRBV11-2	TRBJ2-3	NA	TRBD2	TGTGCCAGCAGCTCTTGGACTAGTACGACAGATACGCAGTATTTT	CASSSWTSTTDTQYF
TRBV29-1	TRBJ2-5	NA	NA	TGCAGCGTTCGCGGCTACCAAGAGACCCAGTACTTC	CSVRGYQETQYF
TRBV19	TRBJ2-7	once	NA	TGTGCCAGTAGTATCCAGGGTACCTACGAGCAGTACTTC	CASSIQGTYEQYF
TRBV30	TRBJ1-5	few	NA	TGTGCCTGGAGTGCTCAGTTGTGGCCCCAGCATTTT	CAWSAQLWPQHF
TRBV5-1	TRBJ2-2	NA	NA	TGCGCCAGCAGCTTGAACCAGGGCACCGGGGAGCTGTTTTTT	CASSLNQGTGELFF
TRBV5-5	TRBJ2-2	NA	NA	TGTGCCAGCAGCGTAATTAACACCGGGGAGCTGTTTTTT	CASSVINTGELFF
TRBV3-1/TRBV3-2	TRBJ2-2	NA	TRBD2	TGTGCCAGCAGCCAAGCGACTAGCGTTAGGGCCGGGGAGCTGTTTTTT	CASSQATSVRAGELFF
TRBV7-2	TRBJ1-1	NA	NA	TGTGCCAGCAGCAACCTAATACAAGGCGGGGGTGCTTTCTTT	CASSNLIQGGGAFF
TRBV3-1/TRBV3-2	TRBJ1-4	NA	TRBD1	TGTGCCAGCCGCACTATTGTCCGGGACAGGTCCCCCCTAGAAGAAAAACTGTTTTTT	CASRTIVRDRSPLEEKLFF
TRBV19	TRBJ1-5	NA	TRBD1	TGTGCCAGTAGTATGGTGACAGGGGGAAATCAGCCCCAGCATTTT	CASSMVTGGNQPQHF
TRBV15	TRBJ2-3	NA	NA	TGTGCCACCAGCGGGCGGAACCGGGAGCAGTATTTT	CATSGRNREQYF
TRBV6-5	TRBJ1-1	NA	NA	TGTGCCAGCAGTTATGCGGGGGTGGGGAACACTGAAGCTTTCTTT	CASSYAGVGNTEAFF
TRBV19	TRBJ1-1	NA	TRBD1	TGTGCCAGTAGAAGAGGGGACAGAATGAACACTGAAGCTTTCTTT	CASRRGDRMNTEAFF
TRBV7-2	TRBJ2-5	NA	NA	TGTGCCAGCAGCTTACCCGTGGGGCTCTGGGAGACCCAGTACTTC	CASSLPVGLWETQYF
TRBV4-1	TRBJ2-2	NA	TRBD1	TGCGCCAGCAGCCAAGATTCATCAGGACAGGGACGGACCGGGGAGCTGTTTTTT	CASSQDSSGQGRTGELFF
TRBV30	TRBJ2-7	NA	NA	TGTGCCTGGGGTGGGGGGAGTTTGGGGTCCTACGAGCAGTACTTC	CAWGGGSLGSYEQYF
TRBV6-5	TRBJ1-1	NA	TRBD1	TGTGCCAGCAGTTACCATTTGACAGGGGCTGGAGCTTTCTTT	CASSYHLTGAGAFF
TRBV5-6	TRBJ2-4	NA	NA	TGTGCCAGCAGCTTTTTTGGGGGGAAAAGCCCCCAGGGAAAAAACATTCAGTACTTC	CASSFFGGKSPQGKNIQYF
TRBV6-5	TRBJ1-1	NA	NA	TGTGCCAGCAATAAACCCCTCGGGAACACTGAAGCTTTCTTT	CASNKPLGNTEAFF
TRBV5-4	TRBJ1-4	NA	NA	TGTGCCAGCAGCTTGGGGGGGGTTAATGAAAAACTGTTTTTT	CASSLGGVNEKLFF
TRBV4-2	TRBJ1-1	NA	NA	TGTGCCAGCAGCCAGGAGGGCCGGGGCAACACTGAAGCTTTCTTT	CASSQEGRGNTEAFF
TRBV25-1	TRBJ1-1	few	NA	TGTGCCAGCAGTCCCAGGGAGAACACTGAAGCTTTCTTT	CASSPRENTEAFF
TRBV7-2	TRBJ2-5	NA	TRBD2	TGTGCCAGCGGCGGGGGGAGGGAGACCCAGTACTTC	CASGGGRETQYF
TRBV5-4	TRBJ1-2	NA	NA	TGTGCCAGCAGAAGGGCCAGGGGCGACGGCGGCTACACCTTC	CASRRARGDGGYTF
TRBV29-1	TRBJ1-6	NA	TRBD1	TGCAGCGTTGGGGACAGGGTCAATTCACCCCTCCACTTT	CSVGDRVNSPLHF
TRBV29-1	TRBJ1-1	NA	NA	TGCAGCGTGGAGGGACGGCTGAACACTGAAGCTTTCTTT	CSVEGRLNTEAFF
TRBV30	TRBJ1-3	NA	NA	TGTGCCTGGGGCCACGGAAACACCATATATTTT	CAWGHGNTIYF
TRBV3-1/TRBV3-2	TRBJ1-1	NA	NA	TGTGCCAGCAGCCAAGTCACAGGGATTGCTGAAGCTTTCTTT	CASSQVTGIAEAFF
TRBV10-3	TRBJ1-5	NA	NA	TGTGCCATCAGTGAGTCAGGGGGAACTCAGCCCCAGCATTTT	CAISESGGTQPQHF
TRBV6-5	TRBJ1-5	NA	TRBD1	TGTGCCAGCAGTAGACAGGGGGAACAGCCCCAGCATTTT	CASSRQGEQPQHF
TRBV9	TRBJ1-2	NA	TRBD1	TGTGCCAGCAGCGCCCATGCGGGACAGGGGTCGATTAACTATGGCTACACCTTC	CASSAHAGQGSINYGYTF
TRBV28	TRBJ2-7	NA	TRBD2	TGTGCCAGCCGACGGACTAGCGGGGACTACGAGCAGTACTTC	CASRRTSGDYEQYF
TRBV20-1	TRBJ2-1	NA	TRBD2	TGCAGTGCTAGTGGGCGGGGGGCGTACAATGAGCAGTTCTTC	CSASGRGAYNEQFF
TRBV6-7	TRBJ2-7	NA	TRBD1	TGTGCCAGCAGTTATTCTTACCCATCCGGGACAGGGGACTCTTACGAGCAGTACTTC	CASSYSYPSGTGDSYEQYF
TRBV19	TRBJ2-5	NA	NA	TGTGCCAGTAGTACCGACAATCGGGAGACCCAGTACTTC	CASSTDNRETQYF
TRBV7-9	TRBJ1-4	NA	TRBD1	TGTGCCAGCAGCATTCAAACAGGGGCCGCAACTAATGAAAAACTGTTTTTT	CASSIQTGAATNEKLFF
TRBV2	TRBJ2-7	NA	TRBD1	TGTGCCAGTACCCGGGACAGCTCCTACGAGCAGTACTTC	CASTRDSSYEQYF
TRBV29-1	TRBJ2-1	NA	NA	TGCAGCGTCGGACATGATGAGCAGTTCTTC	CSVGHDEQFF
TRBV5-4	TRBJ1-1	NA	NA	TGTGCCAGCACCTCAAGGGGCGAGAGAAACACTGAAGCTTTCTTT	CASTSRGERNTEAFF